This T cell receptor beta chain comes out of a study of OX40 agonist ivuxolimab in advanced cancers. Study-wide background: Prior anti-PD-1, anti-PD-L1 or anti-CTLA-4 therapy did not bar entry, and around 39% had some.

The ends were cut back, 2 bases at V and 4 bases at J, with 9 bases in the middle. The germline V gene has CDR1 SEHNR and CDR2 FQNEAQ (reference sequence). The length of the CDR3 is 13 residues. In this sample, this clone turned up once. Its antigen is not known. Study conclusions and caveats: Both CD4+ and CD8+ T cell populations in blood had undergone clonal expansion by week 6 at 0.1 to 3.0 mg/kg.

Data came from immunoSEQ multiplex PCR; TCRdb stores just in-frame clones and leaves some out. The sample records more than 9,500 clones, about 75% being singletons. The chain uses TRBV7-9 and TRBJ2-7; D may be TRBD1 or TRBD2 (5 bases each). The clonotype comes from an adult with an advanced solid tumor such as melanoma, head and neck, liver or kidney cancer. The sequenced sample was CD4+ or CD8+ T cells sorted from blood, obtained in a trial of the OX40 agonist ivuxolimab. CDR3 sequence: CASSLPGRYEQYV. CDR3 sequence (DNA): TGTGCCAGCAGCTTACCGGGACGGTACGAGCAGTACGTC.